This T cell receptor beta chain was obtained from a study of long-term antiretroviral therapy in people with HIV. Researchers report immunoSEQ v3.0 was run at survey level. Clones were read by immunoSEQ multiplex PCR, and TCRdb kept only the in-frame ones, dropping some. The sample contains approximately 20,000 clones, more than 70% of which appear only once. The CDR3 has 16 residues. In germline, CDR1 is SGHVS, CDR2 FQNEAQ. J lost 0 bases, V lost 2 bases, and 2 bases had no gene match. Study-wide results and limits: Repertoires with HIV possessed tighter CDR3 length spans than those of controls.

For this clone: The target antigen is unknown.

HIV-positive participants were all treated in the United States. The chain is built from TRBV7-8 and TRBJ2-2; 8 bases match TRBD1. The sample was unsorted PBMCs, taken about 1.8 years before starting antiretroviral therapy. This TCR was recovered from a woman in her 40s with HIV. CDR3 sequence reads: CASSLPGQANTGELFF. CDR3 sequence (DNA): TGTGCCAGCAGCTTACCGGGACAGGCGAACACCGGGGAGCTGTTTTTT.